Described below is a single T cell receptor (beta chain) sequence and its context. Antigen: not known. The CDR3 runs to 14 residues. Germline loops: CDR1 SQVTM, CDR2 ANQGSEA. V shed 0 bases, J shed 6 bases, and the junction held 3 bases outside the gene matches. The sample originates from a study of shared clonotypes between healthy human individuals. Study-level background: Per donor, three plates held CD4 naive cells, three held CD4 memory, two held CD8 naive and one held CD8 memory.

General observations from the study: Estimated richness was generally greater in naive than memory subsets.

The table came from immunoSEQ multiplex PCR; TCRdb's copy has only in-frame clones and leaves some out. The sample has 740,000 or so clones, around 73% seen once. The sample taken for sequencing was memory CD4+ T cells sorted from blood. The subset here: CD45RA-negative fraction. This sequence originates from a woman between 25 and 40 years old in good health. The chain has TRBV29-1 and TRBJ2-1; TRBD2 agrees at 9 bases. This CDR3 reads CSVEDGGRVNEQFF. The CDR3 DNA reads TGCAGCGTTGAAGATGGCGGGAGGGTCAATGAGCAGTTCTTC.